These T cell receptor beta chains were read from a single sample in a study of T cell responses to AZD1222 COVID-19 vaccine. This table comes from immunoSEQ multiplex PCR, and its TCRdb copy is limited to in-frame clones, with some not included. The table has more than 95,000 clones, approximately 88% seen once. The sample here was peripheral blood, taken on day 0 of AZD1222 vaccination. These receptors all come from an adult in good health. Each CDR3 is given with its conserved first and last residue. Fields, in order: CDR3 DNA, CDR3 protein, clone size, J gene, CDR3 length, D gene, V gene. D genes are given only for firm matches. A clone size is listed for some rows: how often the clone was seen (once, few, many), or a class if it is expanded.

DNA: TGCAGTGCTCAGAGCTACGAGCAGTACTTC; CDR3: CSAQSYEQYF; size: NA; J: TRBJ2-7; length: 10; D: NA; V: TRBV20-1
DNA: TGCAGTGCTAGTCGCGGCTACACCTTC; CDR3: CSASRGYTF; size: once; J: TRBJ1-2; length: 9; D: NA; V: TRBV20-1
DNA: TGTGCCAGCAGTGGCCGGGACAGGGGGTCCGGAAACACCATATATTTT; CDR3: CASSGRDRGSGNTIYF; size: NA; J: TRBJ1-3; length: 16; D: TRBD1; V: TRBV6-6
DNA: TGTGCCAGCAGTTGGGCGACAGTGGGAGTGCAGTACTTC; CDR3: CASSWATVGVQYF; size: NA; J: TRBJ2-7; length: 13; D: NA; V: TRBV27
DNA: TGTGCCAGTAGTATGCTCTGGGACCCGGGGGACAATGAGCAGTTCTTC; CDR3: CASSMLWDPGDNEQFF; size: few; J: TRBJ2-1; length: 16; D: NA; V: TRBV19
DNA: TGTGCCAGCAGTCCTTTGGGCTCTGGAAACACCATATATTTT; CDR3: CASSPLGSGNTIYF; size: NA; J: TRBJ1-3; length: 14; D: NA; V: TRBV28
DNA: TGCGCCAGCAGCCATCTCGACTGGGGGGCGGGCTATGGCTACACCTTC; CDR3: CASSHLDWGAGYGYTF; size: once; J: TRBJ1-2; length: 16; D: NA; V: TRBV4-3
DNA: TGTGCCAGCAGTCCAAATAGGGGATGGGAGCTGTTTTTT; CDR3: CASSPNRGWELFF; size: NA; J: TRBJ2-2; length: 13; D: NA; V: TRBV28
DNA: TGTGCCAGTACCATTGATCAGTTCTATGGCTACACCTTC; CDR3: CASTIDQFYGYTF; size: NA; J: TRBJ1-2; length: 13; D: NA; V: TRBV19
DNA: TGTGCCAGCAGTGCTCGGCAGACCTTCACAGATACGCAGTATTTT; CDR3: CASSARQTFTDTQYF; size: NA; J: TRBJ2-3; length: 15; D: NA; V: TRBV2
DNA: TGTGCCAGCCACAGGCTCGGTGGAAACACCATATATTTT; CDR3: CASHRLGGNTIYF; size: NA; J: TRBJ1-3; length: 13; D: NA; V: TRBV6-5
DNA: TGTGCCAGCAGCTTAGGTCGGGGAACATTTGAAGCTTTCTTT; CDR3: CASSLGRGTFEAFF; size: NA; J: TRBJ1-1; length: 14; D: NA; V: TRBV7-2
DNA: TGTGCCAGCAGCTTACGCAGAGAGACCCAGTACTTC; CDR3: CASSLRRETQYF; size: NA; J: TRBJ2-5; length: 12; D: NA; V: TRBV7-6
DNA: TGTGCCAGCAGCAAGTTCCCAAGGGACAGGGACGGCAATCAGCCCCAGCATTTT; CDR3: CASSKFPRDRDGNQPQHF; size: NA; J: TRBJ1-5; length: 18; D: NA; V: TRBV21-1
DNA: TGTGCCAGCAGCTTAAACAGACTGAACACTGAAGCTTTCTTT; CDR3: CASSLNRLNTEAFF; size: NA; J: TRBJ1-1; length: 14; D: NA; V: TRBV7-2
DNA: TGTGCCAGCAGCTTGACAGGGGGCGGCTCTGGGGCCAACGTCCTGACTTTC; CDR3: CASSLTGGGSGANVLTF; size: NA; J: TRBJ2-6; length: 17; D: TRBD1; V: TRBV7-2
DNA: TGTGCCAGCAGCTCTGGAGGACTGCTCAATGAGCAGTTCTTC; CDR3: CASSSGGLLNEQFF; size: NA; J: TRBJ2-1; length: 14; D: NA; V: TRBV11-2
DNA: TGTGCCAGCAGCTTGGGGACAGGGGGTAATAGTGAGCAGTTCTTC; CDR3: CASSLGTGGNSEQFF; size: NA; J: TRBJ2-1; length: 15; D: TRBD1; V: TRBV7-8
DNA: TGTGCCAGCAGCCTAGTGGGAAACACCATATATTTT; CDR3: CASSLVGNTIYF; size: NA; J: TRBJ1-3; length: 12; D: NA; V: TRBV14
DNA: TGTGCCAGCAGCCCCAAGGCGAGGGGGACTGAAGCTTTCTTT; CDR3: CASSPKARGTEAFF; size: NA; J: TRBJ1-1; length: 14; D: NA; V: TRBV7-9
DNA: TGTGCCAGTAGTATAGATATGAGGGGCTCGGGCAATGAGCAGTTCTTC; CDR3: CASSIDMRGSGNEQFF; size: NA; J: TRBJ2-1; length: 16; D: NA; V: TRBV19
DNA: TGTGCCAGCAGCTTAGCAGGGGTCGATAACTATGGCTACACCTTC; CDR3: CASSLAGVDNYGYTF; size: few; J: TRBJ1-2; length: 15; D: NA; V: TRBV7-6
DNA: TGCGCCAGCAGCTTGGTCGGGGGCCGGGTCAAGCAGTACTTC; CDR3: CASSLVGGRVKQYF; size: NA; J: TRBJ2-7; length: 14; D: NA; V: TRBV5-1